The 23 T cell receptor beta chains presented below share a single source sample, sequenced in a study of shared clonotypes between healthy human individuals. Generated by immunoSEQ multiplex PCR, the TCRdb table keeps only in-frame clones and is missing some. This table has over a million clones, approximately 70% appearing once. Sequenced material: memory CD4+ T cells sorted from blood. The subset here: CD45RA-negative fraction. The receptors come from a man aged 18 to 29 in good health.

The chain combines TRBV30 with TRBJ2-5; TRBD2 agrees at 8 bases. Per the germline V gene, CDR1 is GTSNPN and CDR2 is SVGIG (reference sequence). V lost 3 bases, J lost 4 bases, and 4 bases stayed unmatched. The CDR3 runs to 13 residues. DNA of the CDR3: TGTGCCTGGAGACCGGGGGGGAGAGAGACCCAGTACTTC. Translation: CAWRPGGRETQYF. The variable domain in full, with the rest retrieved from reference TRBV30 and TRBJ2-5, is SQTIHQWPATLVQPVGSPLSLECTVEGTSNPNLYWYRQAAGRGLQLLFYSVGIGQISSEVPQNLSASRPQDRQFILSSKKLLLSDSGFYLCAWRPGGRETQYFGPGTRLLVL.

As DNA, the CDR3 is TGTGCCAGCGGCAAAGCGAGCTCCTACGAGCAGTACTTC. Amino acids: CASGKASSYEQYF. V and J are TRBV6-5 and TRBJ2-7; no clear D gene. The V end lost 8 bases, the J end lost 0 bases, and 11 bases lay between the germline ends. This CDR3 is 13 amino acids long. The V gene's germline CDR1 is MNHEY and CDR2 SVGAGI.

This chain links TRBV7-2 with TRBJ2-2; 11 bases line up with TRBD2. Germline CDR1 SGHTA, CDR2 FQGNSA. The CDR3 sequence is 15 residues long. With 5 bases clipped from V and 10 bases from J, the junction kept 9 bases outside the gene matches. For the CDR3, the DNA is TGTGCCAGCAGCCTTAGCGGGAGGGCCCTTGAGGAGCTGTTTTTT. Amino acid sequence: CASSLSGRALEELFF.

This chain connects TRBV18 to TRBJ2-5; D gene unclear. Looked up from germline, CDR1 is KGHSH and CDR2 is LQKENI. This CDR3 is built from 13 residues. Trimming took off 2 bases at V and 2 bases at J, with 6 bases between the two ends. CDR3 residues: CASSPTRQETQYF. The CDR3, as DNA: TGTGCCAGCTCACCAACAAGGCAAGAGACCCAGTACTTC. The complete variable domain, with remaining parts taken from reference TRBV18 and TRBJ2-5, reads NAGVMQNPRHLVRRRGQEARLRCSPMKGHSHVYWYRQLPEEGLKFMVYLQKENIIDESGMPKERFSAEFPKEGPSILRIQQVVRGDSAAYFCASSPTRQETQYFGPGTRLLVL.

As DNA, the CDR3 is TGTGCCTGGAGTGTACGGGGGGGCCATGAGCAGTTCTTC. This codes for CAWSVRGGHEQFF. The gene calls are TRBV30 and TRBJ2-1; TRBD2 matches at 8 bases. The junction had 3 bases not matched to a gene; V was cut back by 0 bases and J by 8 bases. In germline, CDR1 is GTSNPN, CDR2 SVGIG (reference sequence). This CDR3 is built from 13 residues.

This rearrangement joins TRBV28 to TRBJ2-7, with D perhaps matching TRBD2 (6 bases). Deletions cut 6 bases from V and 0 bases from J, with 18 bases between. Germline V gene lookup returns CDR1 MDHEN and CDR2 SYDVKM. The CDR3 spans 16 residues. As DNA, the CDR3 is TGTGCCAGCAGCCTTCTCAGCGGGTATAGCTCCTACGAGCAGTACTTC. Amino acids: CASSLLSGYSSYEQYF.

In this sample, this clone turned up a few times. This chain uses TRBV30 with TRBJ2-5; D possibly corresponds to TRBD1 (6 bases). Trimming removed 3 bases at V and 2 bases at J, with 22 bases between. This CDR3 has 17 amino acids. The germline V gene has CDR1 GTSNPN and CDR2 SVGIG (reference sequence). CDR3 sequence: CAWRGTPLVDFQETQYF. The CDR3 region has the DNA TGTGCCTGGAGAGGGACACCACTAGTGGACTTTCAAGAGACCCAGTACTTC.

The chain has TRBV9 and TRBJ2-1; tentatively, D is TRBD2 (6 bases). CDR1 is SGDLS, CDR2 YYNGEE, per germline. The CDR3 length is 19 residues. The V end lost 4 bases, the J end lost 1 base, and 24 bases lay between the germline ends. The CDR3 region is CASSPRPGYGGVSYNEQFF. CDR3 nucleotides: TGTGCCAGCAGCCCTCGACCAGGGTACGGGGGAGTTTCCTACAATGAGCAGTTCTTC. The complete variable domain, with remaining parts taken from reference TRBV9 and TRBJ2-1, reads DSGVTQTPKHLITATGQRVTLRCSPRSGDLSVYWYQQSLDQGLQFLIQYYNGEERAKGNILERFSAQQFPDLHSELNLSSLELGDSALYFCASSPRPGYGGVSYNEQFFGPGTRLTVL.

The chain has TRBV14 and TRBJ2-1; 7 bases fit TRBD2. Germline V lookup: CDR1 SGHDN, CDR2 FVKESK. The CDR3 consists of 13 residues. The ends lost 2 bases at V and 9 bases at J; junction bases unmatched: 4. DNA for the CDR3: TGTGCCAGCAGCCAAAGGGTAGCGGGTGAGCAGTTCTTC. Translating gives CASSQRVAGEQFF.

The gene calls are TRBV28 and TRBJ2-7; a weak D match, TRBD1 (6 bases). The CDR3 has 16 amino acids. Germline CDR1 and CDR2: MDHEN and SYDVKM. V was trimmed by 8 bases and J by 4 bases, leaving 24 bases between them. CDR3 in DNA: TGTGCCAGCTTAGGGGCAGGGGCCATTTCTAAATACGAGCAGTACTTC. Translated: CASLGAGAISKYEQYF.

This clone was detected a few times. The chain carries TRBV2 and TRBJ2-1, with TRBD1 matching 8 bases. CDR3 length: 13 amino acids. The germline V gene has CDR1 SNHLY and CDR2 FYNNEI. V trimming: 4 bases; J trimming: 10 bases; junction bases outside the gene matches: 6. The CDR3 bases are TGTGCCAGCAGTGCCCGTGACAGGGGCGAGCAGTTCTTC. This sequence encodes CASSARDRGEQFF.

V gene TRBV6-4 combines with J gene TRBJ1-1; D is unresolved. The V end was cut by 6 bases, the J end by 4 bases, with 15 bases between. The CDR3 totals 14 residues. CDR1 is MRHNA and CDR2 is SNTAGT in the germline V gene. CDR3 sequence (DNA): TGTGCCAGCAGCGCCGGGCCCTCAGGCACTGAAGCTTTCTTT. Amino acid sequence: CASSAGPSGTEAFF.

The chain uses TRBV18 and TRBJ1-1; 8 positions match TRBD1. The trim removed 6 bases at V and 4 bases at J, leaving 4 bases unmatched. Germline loops: CDR1 KGHSH, CDR2 LQKENI. The CDR3 consists of 13 residues. The CDR3 sequence is CASSHRGGTEAFF. DNA for the CDR3: TGTGCCAGCTCGCACAGGGGGGGCACTGAAGCTTTCTTT. The full variable domain, rest sourced from reference TRBV18 and TRBJ1-1, is NAGVMQNPRHLVRRRGQEARLRCSPMKGHSHVYWYRQLPEEGLKFMVYLQKENIIDESGMPKERFSAEFPKEGPSILRIQQVVRGDSAAYFCASSHRGGTEAFFGQGTRLTVV.

A few counts support this clone. J is TRBJ2-2 and V is TRBV2; 9 nucleotides agree with TRBD1. The CDR3 consists of 15 residues. CDR1 and CDR2 from the germline V gene are SNHLY and FYNNEI. V dropped 6 bases and J dropped 5; count of bases not matched to a gene: 7. The CDR3 is CASRKDRGVTGELFF. As DNA, the CDR3 is TGTGCCAGCAGGAAGGACAGGGGCGTAACCGGGGAGCTGTTTTTT.

The V and J genes are TRBV29-1 and TRBJ1-1; no definite D call. The CDR3 loop spans 14 amino acids. In germline, CDR1 is SQVTM, CDR2 ANQGSEA. V lost 8 bases, J lost 1 base, and 17 bases lay in between. In DNA, the CDR3 is TGCAGCTTACGGACTCGAACTTCGAACACTGAAGCTTTCTTT. Its translation: CSLRTRTSNTEAFF.

The chain has TRBV7-2 and TRBJ2-4, with 9 bases that match TRBD2. Looked up from germline, CDR1 is SGHTA and CDR2 is FQGNSA. V shed 1 base and J 7 bases; nucleotides not matched to a gene: 8. The CDR3 covers 16 residues. The CDR3 DNA reads as TGTGCCAGCAGCTTAGGATCAAGCGGGAGGAGGAACATTCAGTACTTC. It specifies CASSLGSSGRRNIQYF.

Turning to this clone: The same CDR3 can be traced to other DNA sequences in this sample. The V gene is TRBV6-5, the J gene TRBJ1-2; TRBD1 agrees at 8 bases. V was clipped by 0 bases and J by 8 bases; unmatched bases: 2. CDR3 length: 13 residues. Germline V gives CDR1 MNHEY, CDR2 SVGAGI. The CDR3 DNA is TGTGCCAGCAGTTACTCCACAGGGGGGGGCTACACCTTC. Translating gives CASSYSTGGGYTF.

The chain has TRBV6-5 and TRBJ1-2; D perhaps matches TRBD1 (5 bases). This CDR3 is built from 11 residues. V lost 8 bases and J 6 bases, leaving 10 bases between the germline ends. The germline gives CDR1 MNHEY, CDR2 SVGAGI. CDR3 loop: CASGTTHGYTF. CDR3 in DNA: TGTGCCAGCGGGACTACCCATGGCTACACCTTC.

The rearrangement uses TRBV15 and TRBJ2-1; 10 nucleotides line up with TRBD2. This CDR3 is 14 amino acids long. Germline trimming cut 0 bases from V and 12 bases from J; bases unmatched to any gene: 5. CDR1 LNHNV and CDR2 YYDKDF come from the germline V gene (reference sequence). CDR3 DNA: TGTGCCACCAGCAGAGATCTAGCGGGAGAAGGGCAGTTCTTC. Its protein product is CATSRDLAGEGQFF.

This sequence joins TRBV6-1 and TRBJ1-1; D might be TRBD1 (5 bases). The germline V gene encodes CDR1 MNHNS and CDR2 SASEGT. The CDR3 contains 14 residues. V lost 8 bases, J lost 2 bases, and 15 bases lay in between. CDR3 sequence reads: CASLGRTKNTEAFF. The CDR3 bases are TGTGCCAGCCTAGGTCGGACAAAAAACACTGAAGCTTTCTTT.

J is TRBJ2-7 and V is TRBV6-1; D ambiguous. This CDR3 comprises 12 residues. Looked up from germline, CDR1 is MNHNS and CDR2 is SASEGT. The V end lost 8 bases, the J end lost 2 bases, and 10 bases lay between the germline ends. This chain's CDR3 is CASGLRPYEQYF. The CDR3 DNA follows: TGTGCCAGCGGCCTCCGGCCCTACGAGCAGTACTTC.

V gene TRBV29-1 combines with J gene TRBJ1-3; the D is unclear. This CDR3 is 11 amino acids long. V gave up 4 bases and J gave up 3 bases, with 4 bases separating them. Germline CDR1 reads SQVTM; CDR2 reads ANQGSEA. CDR3 sequence (DNA): TGCAGCGTTGTGTTTGGAAACACCATATATTTT. Amino acids: CSVVFGNTIYF.

This clone occurred a few times. V usage is TRBV30 and J usage is TRBJ1-5; unclear D gene. This CDR3 contains 15 residues. Trimming shortened V by 1 base and J by 1 base, and 11 bases separated the two germline ends. Germline CDR1 and CDR2: GTSNPN and SVGIG (reference sequence). The CDR3 is CAWSGPGLSNQPQHF. The CDR3 nucleotides are TGTGCCTGGAGTGGGCCGGGGTTAAGCAATCAGCCCCAGCATTTT.